The clone carrying this TCR beta chain has at least ten counts. Its antigen is as yet unknown. The data were obtained in a study of T cell repertoires in cytomegalovirus infection. Study-level points and caveats: Cumulative frequency of public TCR beta families picked out carriers of CMV plus the relevant HLA.

TCRdb fed the reads into MiXCR, producing one record per CDR3 protein. The data show hundreds of thousands of distinct CDR3 sequences, around 11% seen once. This CDR3 has 14 amino acids. CDR1 is KGHDR, CDR2 SFDVKD, per germline. The V segment lost 3 bases and the J segment 4 bases; nucleotides outside the gene matches: 4. The receptor was isolated from a human donor in good health (CMV status not recorded). Some clones in this sample may be carry-over from other donors' samples. The rearrangement uses TRBV24-1 and TRBJ2-5, with 7 bases lining up with TRBD1. The specimen sequenced was PBMCs. In DNA, the CDR3 is TGTGCCACCAGTGATAGGACAGGAGGAGAGACCCAGTACTTC. It specifies CATSDRTGGETQYF.